The following is a T cell receptor beta chain sequence with its context. CDR1 and CDR2 (germline): SGHVS, FNYEAQ. J was trimmed by 5 bases and V by 7 bases; bases with no gene match: 7. This CDR3 comprises 14 residues. The sample is drawn from a study of cytomegalovirus exposure and HLA in healthy donors. Use of 60 Vbeta and 13 Jbeta primers characterized the PCR. The assay was immunoSEQ multiplex PCR, and TCRdb's table has in-frame clones only and misses some. The data show about 160,000 clones, about 73% seen once. This chain connects TRBV7-6 to TRBJ2-7, with 11 bases that match TRBD1. The receptor comes from a woman aged 40 to 50 in good health and CMV-seronegative. The sample taken for sequencing was PBMCs. The CDR3 sequence is CASKPLGQGDEQYF. The CDR3, as DNA: TGTGCCAGCAAACCTCTGGGACAGGGGGACGAGCAGTACTTC.